The 12 T cell receptor beta chains listed next were all sequenced from one sample in a study of cytomegalovirus exposure and HLA in healthy donors. With 60 Vbeta and 13 Jbeta primers, the PCR was carried out. Repertoires were generated with immunoSEQ multiplex PCR, while TCRdb's copy carries only in-frame clones and drops some. Of 120,000 or so clones detected, about 80% appear once; the ten largest clones hold over 2.5%. Sequencing input: PBMCs. The origin of the receptors is a woman in her forties or fifties in good health and CMV-seronegative.

The gene calls are TRBV9 and TRBJ2-7; TRBD1 matches 7 bases. The CDR3 contains 15 residues. In germline, CDR1 is SGDLS, CDR2 YYNGEE. V lost 3 bases, J lost 5 bases, and 11 bases stayed unmatched. CDR3 region: CASSGYGTAGDEQYF. The CDR3, as DNA: TGTGCCAGCAGCGGTTACGGGACAGCTGGTGACGAGCAGTACTTC.

The chain combines TRBV7-2 with TRBJ1-1, with a tentative D call TRBD1 (5 bases). Germline-derived CDR1 and CDR2 are SGHTA and FQGNSA. With 5 bases removed from V and 8 bases from J, the gap between germline ends came to 15 bases. This CDR3 is built from 13 residues. CDR3 nucleotides: TGTGCCAGCAGCGCGAACGGGGGTCTCGAAGCTTTCTTT. Translating it yields CASSANGGLEAFF.

The rearrangement links TRBV5-4 to TRBJ1-2; TRBD1 matches 8 bases. Germline V gene lookup returns CDR1 SGHNT and CDR2 YYREEE (reference sequence). Trimming took 4 bases from V and 2 from J; bases not matched to a gene: 4. The CDR3 has 14 residues. DNA of the CDR3: TGTGCCAGCAGCCAGACAGGGGAGAACTATGGCTACACCTTC. Its protein is CASSQTGENYGYTF.

In DNA form, the CDR3 reads TGTGCCAGCCTCCCGGGGATGAGCAATCAGCCCCAGCATTTT. Protein sequence: CASLPGMSNQPQHF. V gene TRBV28 combines with J gene TRBJ1-5; no clear D gene. CDR1 is MDHEN and CDR2 is SYDVKM in the germline V gene. V was clipped by 8 bases and J by 1 base, with 12 bases between them. The CDR3 length is 14 residues.

The CDR3 protein is CASSPGTGGDTQYF. The CDR3 nucleotides are TGCGCCAGCAGCCCCGGGACAGGGGGAGATACGCAGTATTTT. The V call is TRBV5-1, the J call TRBJ2-3; 11 nucleotides agree with TRBD1. Germline V CDR1 and CDR2: SGHRS, YFSETQ. V dropped 4 bases and J dropped 5; count of bases not matched to a gene: 3. This CDR3 region has 14 residues.

The genes are TRBV4-1 and TRBJ2-1; 11 bases line up with TRBD2. The V gene end was trimmed by 2 bases and the J gene end by 2 bases; junction bases not matched to a gene: 2. The V gene's germline CDR1 is MGHRA and CDR2 YSYEKL. The CDR3 has 16 amino acids. CDR3 loop: CASSQTGLAAYNEQFF. In DNA, the CDR3 is TGCGCCAGCAGCCAAACGGGACTAGCGGCCTACAATGAGCAGTTCTTC.

The chain recombines TRBV7-2 with TRBJ2-4; D is perhaps TRBD2 (5 bases). V lost 4 bases and J 3 bases, leaving 10 bases between the germline ends. CDR1 is SGHTA, CDR2 FQGNSA, per germline. CDR3 length: 14 residues. The CDR3 DNA is TGTGCCAGCAGCTCGTTAGCGAACAAAAACATTCAGTACTTC. Amino acids: CASSSLANKNIQYF.

The V and J genes are TRBV28 and TRBJ1-2, with D possibly being TRBD1 (6 bases). This CDR3 is built from 17 residues. V was clipped by 2 bases and J by 1 base, with 17 bases between them. Germline assignment: CDR1 MDHEN and CDR2 SYDVKM. In DNA form, the CDR3 reads TGTGCCAGCAGTTTAACCGCACTTCAGGGGCGTAACTATGGCTACACCTTC. As protein: CASSLTALQGRNYGYTF.

The CDR3 DNA follows: TGTGCCAGCAGTGAATCAGCGGGGAGCACAGATACGCAGTATTTT. Translated, it gives CASSESAGSTDTQYF. The chain couples TRBV6-4 to TRBJ2-3; 7 bases align to TRBD2. With 3 bases clipped from V and 0 bases from J, the junction kept 3 bases outside the gene matches. Germline V gives CDR1 MRHNA, CDR2 SNTAGT. The CDR3 length is 15 residues.

The chain combines TRBV10-3 with TRBJ2-3, with a possible D match to TRBD2 (5 bases). The CDR3 covers 18 residues. V lost 6 bases, J lost 0 bases, and 22 bases lay in between. Germline V lookup: CDR1 ENHRY, CDR2 SYGVKD. The CDR3 coding sequence is TGTGCCATCAGATTACTAGGATCCCTTTATCTAAGCACAGATACGCAGTATTTT. It codes for CAIRLLGSLYLSTDTQYF.

This clone came up once. The chain couples TRBV7-2 to TRBJ2-7, with 10 bases aligning to TRBD2. Germline V gene sequence: CDR1 SGHTA, CDR2 FQGNSA. This CDR3 spans 14 amino acids. Trimming removed 5 bases from V and 3 bases from J; junction bases left unmatched: 4. DNA of the CDR3: TGTGCCAGCAGCCCGTCTAGCGGGAGCTACGAGCAGTACTTC. Protein product: CASSPSSGSYEQYF.

The V gene is TRBV28, the J gene TRBJ2-7; 11 nucleotides align to TRBD2. The junction had 9 bases not matched to a gene; V was cut back by 6 bases and J by 5 bases. The CDR3 length is 15 residues. The germline CDR1 and CDR2 sequences are MDHEN and SYDVKM. The CDR3 here is CASRPTSGRGDEQYF. CDR3 coding DNA: TGTGCCAGCAGGCCTACTAGCGGGAGAGGAGACGAGCAGTACTTC.